Sequencing of this TCR beta chain was carried out in a study of blood T cell repertoires in COVID-19 (dated by TCRdb to about 2020). Looking at the study overall: Collaborator samples came from the United States, Italy and Spain and covered acute and convalescent phases of COVID-19. The samples were drawn from two sources: the first 160 participants of the ongoing ImmuneRACE study, and fewer than 1,500 subjects contributed by 6 global collaborators. A freely available public database, intended as a resource for researchers studying the immune response to SARS-CoV-2, is where the repertoires were released. The prospective study material was composed of cDNA or gDNA derived from T cells, B-cell-depleted T cells, or PBMCs. Nearly every sample came with metadata listing a de-identified subject ID, COVID-19 status, age in years and sex. Subjects who had been exposed to COVID-19, were actively infected with it, or had recovered from it provided the deeply sampled blood TCRbeta repertoires that made up the dataset. Where available, HLA class I and class II types were obtained from metadata supplied by the sample provider rather than from assay-based typing.

With regard to this clone: It lacks a known antigen. No clone much larger than this one lies a single base away; base qualities are absent.

Findings and caveats that apply to the study as a whole: The quantity of clinical and demographic metadata differed by source and by participant and was supplied without curation.

Looking up the germline V gene (reference sequence) yields CDR1 MNHEY and CDR2 SMNVEV. V lost 7 bases and J lost 0 bases, and the count of bases not matched to a germline gene is 5. The CDR3 holds 16 amino acids from the cysteine to the phenylalanine. Only the CDR3 region is kept as DNA, spanning 48 bases read in frame from base 1. The collaborating institutions used their own protocols to collect whole blood in K2EDTA tubes. For TCRbeta analysis, collaborators shipped samples as frozen whole blood, isolated PBMCs, or DNA extracted from either of those sample types. The immunoSEQ Assay, a bias-controlled multiplex PCR, was used to amplify TCRbeta CDR3 regions from genomic DNA. Per the source publication's procedure: The number of nucleated cells in each sample was estimated from the amplification of reference gene primers within the assay. Sequence reads were collapsed and filtered to measure the absolute abundance of every unique TCRbeta CDR3 rearrangement. For each sample, productive Simpson clonality was calculated as the square root of Simpson's diversity index across productive rearrangements. This is the immuneACCESS table as TCRdb keeps it, with only in-frame sequences that have V and J called. A part of the clones is gone; compared with another copy, unresolved V genes explain less than half, and the rest is unexplained. V and J calls and clone size are copied from that table; D and trimming were computed from the DNA. Recorded for this sample are some 200,000 clones; 70% to 90% of them occurred a single time. In total, the top ten clones hold under 5.5% of the sample.

The source is a middle-aged woman with acute or convalescent COVID-19. In this chain, TRBV27 is recombined with TRBJ1-5; the central 11 bases match TRBD1. Sample: peripheral blood. The DNA sequence is TGTGCCAGCAAGGACAGGGGGCGGCTTAGCAATCAGCCCCAGCATTTT. It translates as CASKDRGRLSNQPQHF.